These T cell receptor beta chains were read from a single sample in a study of T cell responses to AZD1222 COVID-19 vaccine. Clones were sequenced by immunoSEQ multiplex PCR, and TCRdb holds only the in-frame ones, with some missing. The repertoire holds approximately 120,000 clones, with about 90% as singletons. The sample in question was peripheral blood, obtained 28 days after the second AZD1222 dose. The receptors were gathered from an adult who received the AZD1222 COVID-19 vaccine. CDR3s include the opening cysteine and the closing phenylalanine or tryptophan. The order of the fields is CDR3 DNA, CDR3 protein, V gene, J gene, clone size, CDR3 length, D gene. The D gene is left open where the match is weak. Clone size, where shown, is once, few, many, or a class for clones that have expanded.

TGTGCCAGCACCGACGGGCTAGCGGGAGCCGACGAGCAGTACTTC	CASTDGLAGADEQYF	TRBV2	TRBJ2-7	few	15	TRBD2
TGTGCCAGCAGCCTCCAGGGGGAGCCCAATGAGCAGTTCTTC	CASSLQGEPNEQFF	TRBV6-2/TRBV6-3	TRBJ2-1	medium-sized	14	TRBD1
TGTGCCAGCAGCTTAAATACGGGAATAAATACGCAGTATTTT	CASSLNTGINTQYF	TRBV7-7	TRBJ2-3	.	14	.
TGTGCCAGCTCACCACCGGGACTAGGCTCCCTCGACCAGTACTTC	CASSPPGLGSLDQYF	TRBV18	TRBJ2-7	.	15	TRBD2
TGTGCCAGCAGCGGAAGTGAGCAGTTCTTC	CASSGSEQFF	TRBV9	TRBJ2-1	once	10	.
TGTGCCAGCACAAGGGGGGGCTCCTACGAGCAGTACTTC	CASTRGGSYEQYF	TRBV3-1/TRBV3-2	TRBJ2-7	.	13	.
TGTGCCAGCAGCTTAACGTTAAAGCGGGGGGGTTTCCCAGATACGCAGTATTTT	CASSLTLKRGGFPDTQYF	TRBV7-3	TRBJ2-3	.	18	TRBD2
TGTGCCAGCAGTGAAGCGGGGACAGGGGCCGAAAAACTGTTTTTT	CASSEAGTGAEKLFF	TRBV6-1	TRBJ1-4	.	15	TRBD1
TGTGCCAGTAGTATGGACGCGAACACTGAAGCTTTCTTT	CASSMDANTEAFF	TRBV19	TRBJ1-1	.	13	.
TGTGCCAGCAGCGGGGGGGTTATGCGGGTCACAGATACGCAGTATTTT	CASSGGVMRVTDTQYF	TRBV5-6	TRBJ2-3	.	16	TRBD2
TGTGCCAGCAGCCCGCGGTTAGCGAGCACAGATACGCAGTATTTT	CASSPRLASTDTQYF	TRBV7-3	TRBJ2-3	.	15	.
TGTGCCAGCAGCGGAACAGGACAGGGTGGCGAGCAGTACTTC	CASSGTGQGGEQYF	TRBV7-9	TRBJ2-7	.	14	TRBD1
TGTGCCAGCAGAGGGACAGGGTCAGATACGCAGTATTTT	CASRGTGSDTQYF	TRBV6-5	TRBJ2-3	.	13	TRBD1
TGCGCCAGCAATAGGGAAGGGGCTAATGAAAAACTGTTTTTT	CASNREGANEKLFF	TRBV5-1	TRBJ1-4	.	14	.
TGTGCCAGCAGAAGACTAGCGGGAGGACCGGCCGTTAGTACAGATACGCAGTATTTT	CASRRLAGGPAVSTDTQYF	TRBV2	TRBJ2-3	.	19	TRBD2
TGTGCTAGTGATCGGGACAGGGGTTACGAGCAGTACTTC	CASDRDRGYEQYF	TRBV12-5	TRBJ2-7	.	13	TRBD1
TGTGCCAGTAGCCTACTCAGGGGTGGGAGCACCGGGGAGCTGTTTTTT	CASSLLRGGSTGELFF	TRBV19	TRBJ2-2	.	16	.
TGCGCCAGCAGCCAAGGGATGGAGACCCAGTACTTC	CASSQGMETQYF	TRBV4-1	TRBJ2-5	.	12	.
TGCGCCAGCAGCGGGCGACTAGCGGGCCCCTACGAGCAGTACTTC	CASSGRLAGPYEQYF	TRBV4-1	TRBJ2-7	.	15	TRBD2
TGTGCCTGGAGTGTTGTCTCTGGAAACACCATATATTTT	CAWSVVSGNTIYF	TRBV30	TRBJ1-3	.	13	.
TGTGCCAGCAGTGTGTTCTCTGGGAACACTGAAGCTTTCTTT	CASSVFSGNTEAFF	TRBV2	TRBJ1-1	once	14	.
TGCGCCAGCAGCTTGGACGGTCGGGCAGGGGGCTACACTGAAGCTTTCTTT	CASSLDGRAGGYTEAFF	TRBV5-1	TRBJ1-1	few	17	TRBD1
TGTGCCTGGAGTGTATTGAAAGGTGGTCTAGCGGGAGTTAACACCGGGGAGCTGTTTTTT	CAWSVLKGGLAGVNTGELFF	TRBV30	TRBJ2-2	.	20	TRBD2
TGTGCCAGCAGCTCCAGGGAATCCCACGAGCAGTACTTC	CASSSRESHEQYF	TRBV6-2/TRBV6-3	TRBJ2-7	medium-sized	13	.
TGTGCCAGCAGTTTACGTCGAACAGGGCCCCAGCATTTT	CASSLRRTGPQHF	TRBV28	TRBJ1-5	.	13	.
TGCGCCAGCAGCTCCCCTCCCGGGACATTCGCGAGAGAGACCCAGTACTTC	CASSSPPGTFARETQYF	TRBV5-1	TRBJ2-5	.	17	.